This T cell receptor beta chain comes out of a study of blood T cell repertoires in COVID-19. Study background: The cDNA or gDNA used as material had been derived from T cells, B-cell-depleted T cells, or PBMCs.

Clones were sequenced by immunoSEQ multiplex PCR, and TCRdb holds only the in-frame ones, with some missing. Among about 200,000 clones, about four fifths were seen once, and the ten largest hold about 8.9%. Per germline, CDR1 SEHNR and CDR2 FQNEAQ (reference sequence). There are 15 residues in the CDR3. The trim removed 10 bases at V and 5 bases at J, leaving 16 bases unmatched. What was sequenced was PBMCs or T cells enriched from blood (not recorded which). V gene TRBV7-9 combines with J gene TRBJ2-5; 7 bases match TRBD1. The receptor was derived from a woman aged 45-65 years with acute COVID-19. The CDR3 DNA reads TGTGCCACCGCCTCAAGACAGGGAATACGGGAGACCCAGTACTTC. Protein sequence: CATASRQGIRETQYF. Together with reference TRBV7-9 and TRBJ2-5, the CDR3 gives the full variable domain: DTGVSQNPRHKITKRGQNVTFRCDPISEHNRLYWYRQTLGQGPEFLTYFQNEAQLEKSRLLSDRFSAERPKGSFSTLEIQRTEQGDSAMYLCATASRQGIRETQYFGPGTRLLVL.